Following are 24 T cell receptor beta chains from one sample sequenced in a study of T cells in Graves' hyperthyroidism and ophthalmopathy. From RNA transcripts, TCR beta CDR3 regions were amplified. The primer set for the first-round RT-PCR of the TCR CDR3 was HTBI. TCRdb passed the multiplex PCR reads through MiXCR, listing each CDR3 protein once. The table lists 250,000 to 300,000 distinct CDR3 sequences, roughly 15% of them singletons. The specimen sequenced was blood. These receptors originate from a woman in her thirties or forties with Graves' hyperthyroidism that later progressed to Graves' ophthalmopathy.

This clonotype was seen repeatedly, ten times or more. The chain uses TRBV6-1 and TRBJ2-1, with D perhaps given as TRBD1 or TRBD2 (6 bases each). CDR1 and CDR2 from the germline V gene are MNHNS and SASEGT. V shed 4 bases and J shed 0 bases, with 25 bases lying between them. The CDR3 totals 20 residues. The CDR3 coding sequence is TGTGCCAGCAGTGCGAGATATTCGACCGGGGGCCGGAGCTCCTACAATGAGCAGTTCTTC. Protein: CASSARYSTGGRSSYNEQFF.

The table lists this clonotype with many counts. V is TRBV30 and J is TRBJ1-4; 12 nucleotides match TRBD1. With V trimmed by 1 base and J by 6 bases, 6 bases remained unmatched. The CDR3 spans 16 residues. CDR1 is GTSNPN, CDR2 SVGIG, per germline (reference sequence). The CDR3 loop is CAWSAGTGGSDEKLFF. The CDR3 nucleotides are TGTGCCTGGAGTGCCGGGACAGGGGGCTCCGATGAAAAACTGTTTTTT.

The chain links TRBV20-1 to TRBJ2-3; tentatively, D is TRBD2 (6 bases). The V end was cut by 3 bases, the J end by 8 bases, with 21 bases between. The CDR3 consists of 15 residues. Germline assignment: CDR1 DFQATT and CDR2 SNEGSKA (reference sequence). The CDR3 loop reads CSASGAGNPFGTQYF. For the CDR3, the DNA is TGCAGTGCTAGCGGGGCGGGGAACCCATTTGGTACGCAGTATTTT.

This clonotype was counted ten times or more. The V gene is TRBV6-6, the J gene TRBJ1-2; 9 bases match TRBD1. J was trimmed by 4 bases and V by 2 bases; bases with no gene match: 2. This CDR3 region has 14 residues. Germline V lookup: CDR1 MNHNY, CDR2 SVGAGI (reference sequence). The CDR3 DNA reads TGTGCCAGCAGTTACGGGACAGGGATCTATGGCTACACCTTC. Translating gives CASSYGTGIYGYTF.

The J gene is TRBJ1-1, the V gene TRBV20-1; a possible D gene is TRBD1 (6 bases). This CDR3 has 13 amino acids. Trimming left V 3 bases short and J 1 base short, with 9 bases between. Germline CDR1 reads DFQATT; CDR2 reads SNEGSKA (reference sequence). The CDR3 region has the DNA TGCAGTGCTAGGCCGGACAGGAACACTGAAGCTTTCTTT. Translating it yields CSARPDRNTEAFF.

CDR3 DNA sequence: TGTGCCAGCAGCCTTGTAGGCGGGAGGATTTCTACTAATGAGCAGTTCTTC. Translated: CASSLVGGRISTNEQFF. This chain uses TRBV2 with TRBJ2-1, with TRBD2 matching over 8 bases. Per the germline V gene, CDR1 is SNHLY and CDR2 is FYNNEI. The CDR3 extends over 17 amino acids. With 6 bases clipped from V and 7 bases from J, the junction kept 17 bases outside the gene matches.

This clonotype was counted many times. The V and J genes are TRBV10-3 and TRBJ2-7; D ambiguous. Germline assignment: CDR1 ENHRY and CDR2 SYGVKD. Trimming pared 6 bases from V and 2 bases from J, leaving 5 bases between. The CDR3 covers 11 residues. The CDR3 here is CAISGTYEQYF. DNA of the CDR3: TGTGCCATCAGCGGTACCTACGAGCAGTACTTC.

The chain combines TRBV28 with TRBJ1-5; 8 nucleotides line up with TRBD1. This CDR3 has 17 amino acids. The junction had 7 bases not matched to a gene; V was cut back by 3 bases and J by 0 bases. CDR1 and CDR2 (germline): MDHEN, SYDVKM. The CDR3 is CASSFRTGLFSNQPQHF. CDR3 sequence (DNA): TGTGCCAGCAGTTTCCGGACAGGGCTATTTAGCAATCAGCCCCAGCATTTT.

This clonotype was found many times. The chain employs TRBV19 and TRBJ2-7, with D possibly matching TRBD1 (7 bases). Trimming cost V 5 bases and J 3 bases, with 11 bases left between them. The germline V gene encodes CDR1 LNHDA and CDR2 SQIVND (reference sequence). The CDR3 loop spans 13 amino acids. CDR3: CASSAGQLYEQYF. CDR3 bases: TGTGCCAGTAGTGCGGGACAGCTCTACGAGCAGTACTTC.

This chain uses TRBV28 with TRBJ1-6; TRBD1 matches 11 bases. The CDR3 has 16 residues. V lost 6 bases and J lost 9; bases outside the gene matches: 10. The germline V gene has CDR1 MDHEN and CDR2 SYDVKM. The chain's CDR3 is CASRAGTGGRSSPLHF. CDR3 DNA sequence: TGTGCCAGCAGGGCCGGGACAGGGGGAAGAAGTTCACCCCTCCACTTT.

This clonotype was counted only a few times. The rearrangement joins TRBV18 to TRBJ1-4; no reliable D call. Trimming took off 5 bases at V and 8 bases at J, with 12 bases between the two ends. This CDR3 has 13 residues. Germline CDR1 reads KGHSH; CDR2 reads LQKENI. The DNA for the CDR3 is TGTGCCAGCTCAAATGGGTCCGGAGAAAAACTGTTTTTT. Amino acid sequence: CASSNGSGEKLFF.

Comments on this clonotype: The conserved phenylalanine or tryptophan is not found at the CDR3 terminus, so this likely reflects a read error. This chain connects TRBV5-1 to TRBJ1-1; TRBD1 agrees at 7 bases. Losses at the gene ends were 6 bases for V and 7 bases for J; bases not matched to a gene: 9. Germline-derived CDR1 and CDR2 are SGHRS and YFSETQ. The CDR3 contains 13 residues. CDR3 amino acids: CASILRQGGEAFL. CDR3 in DNA: TGCGCCAGCATCCTACGACAGGGTGGTGAAGCTTTCCTT.

This clonotype was seen a handful of times. V is TRBV15 and J is TRBJ2-7, with 10 bases fitting TRBD1. V gave up 8 bases and J gave up 2 bases; unmatched junction bases: 6. The V gene's germline CDR1 is LNHNV and CDR2 YYDKDF (reference sequence). CDR3 length: 14 amino acids. CDR3 region: CATGPGQGPYEQYF. The CDR3 bases are TGTGCCACCGGTCCGGGACAGGGGCCCTACGAGCAGTACTTC.

This clonotype appeared many times. V and J are TRBV29-1 and TRBJ2-3, with a tentative D call TRBD2 (5 bases). There are 15 residues in the CDR3. Trimming stripped 8 bases from V and 1 base from J, with 19 bases between. Germline V CDR1 and CDR2: SQVTM, ANQGSEA. CDR3 nucleotides: TGCAGCCATCTTCCGCGACTAACAGGCACAGATACGCAGTATTTT. It specifies CSHLPRLTGTDTQYF.

The chain carries TRBV2 and TRBJ2-7, with a tentative D call TRBD1 (6 bases). CDR1 SNHLY and CDR2 FYNNEI come from the germline V gene. Trimming took off 9 bases at V and 1 base at J, with 13 bases between the two ends. This CDR3 region has 13 residues. The CDR3 region is CASHYTGSYEQYF. CDR3 DNA: TGTGCCAGTCACTACACAGGGTCCTACGAGCAGTACTTC.

This clonotype has ten or more counts. The gene calls are TRBV7-9 and TRBJ2-1; no reliable D call. From germline, CDR1 is SEHNR and CDR2 FQNEAQ (reference sequence). With 6 bases removed from V and 9 bases from J, the gap between germline ends came to 15 bases. The CDR3 runs to 13 residues. Here the CDR3 reads CASRLTERSEQFF. CDR3 nucleotides: TGTGCCAGCAGGTTAACGGAAAGGAGTGAGCAGTTCTTC.

The table lists this clonotype with many counts. The chain has TRBV29-1 and TRBJ2-3; no clear D. Germline CDR1 SQVTM, CDR2 ANQGSEA. V was clipped by 4 bases and J by 2 bases, with 13 bases between them. The CDR3 runs 14 residues. Written as DNA, the CDR3 is TGCAGCGTTGGGGCCCGCATCCACACAGATACGCAGTATTTT. Translated: CSVGARIHTDTQYF.

The sample holds many counts of this clonotype. The V gene is TRBV28, the J gene TRBJ2-3, with D perhaps TRBD2 (6 bases). The CDR3 extends over 14 amino acids. Trimming cost V 5 bases and J 0 bases, with 9 bases left between them. The germline CDR1 and CDR2 sequences are MDHEN and SYDVKM. CDR3 coding DNA: TGTGCCAGCAGTCTTCGGGAGAGCACAGATACGCAGTATTTT. Its translation: CASSLRESTDTQYF.

This rearrangement joins TRBV4-1 to TRBJ1-1; perhaps TRBD1 as D (5 bases). The CDR3 loop spans 13 amino acids. Trimming stripped 1 base from V and 6 bases from J, with 9 bases between. Germline CDR1 MGHRA, CDR2 YSYEKL. This CDR3 is CASSQVGEPEAFF. Written as DNA, the CDR3 is TGCGCCAGCAGCCAAGTGGGGGAGCCTGAAGCTTTCTTT.

Many counts were recorded for this clonotype. The rearrangement uses TRBV16 and TRBJ2-1; no reliable D call. Trimming stripped 4 bases from V and 4 bases from J, with 14 bases between. CDR1 KGHSY and CDR2 FQNENV come from the germline V gene. The CDR3 totals 15 residues. As DNA, the CDR3 is TGTGCCAGCAGCCCCCAGTTGTCACTTTACAATGAGCAGTTCTTC. It translates to CASSPQLSLYNEQFF.

This clonotype occurred a few times. The genes are TRBV28 and TRBJ2-7; D perhaps matches TRBD1 (5 bases). There are 12 residues in the CDR3. Trimming removed 7 bases from V and 6 bases from J, with 13 bases in between. CDR1 and CDR2 from the germline V gene are MDHEN and SYDVKM. Here the CDR3 reads CASTQGGFEQYF. The CDR3 DNA reads TGTGCCAGCACCCAGGGTGGCTTCGAGCAGTACTTC. Full variable domain (remainder filled in from reference TRBV28 and TRBJ2-7): DVKVTQSSRYLVKRTGEKVFLECVQDMDHENMFWYRQDPGLGLRLIYFSYDVKMKEKGDIPEGYSVSREKKERFSLILESASTNQTSMYLCASTQGGFEQYFGPGTRLTVT.

In this sample, this clonotype turned up many times. The chain has TRBV5-1 and TRBJ2-7; TRBD2 agrees at 11 bases. CDR3 length: 19 amino acids. J lost 3 bases, V lost 0 bases, and 14 bases had no gene match. Germline CDR1 SGHRS, CDR2 YFSETQ. The CDR3 spells CASSLGDLAGGQYVYEQYF. Written as DNA, the CDR3 is TGCGCCAGCAGCTTGGGGGACTTAGCGGGAGGGCAATATGTCTACGAGCAGTACTTC.

This clonotype was counted at least ten times. The genes are TRBV6-1 and TRBJ1-3; TRBD1 might be the D (5 bases). This CDR3 has 13 amino acids. The V gene's germline CDR1 is MNHNS and CDR2 SASEGT. V was trimmed by 8 bases and J by 3 bases, leaving 11 bases between them. The CDR3 loop reads CASGGAFGNTIYF. The CDR3 region has the DNA TGTGCCAGCGGTGGGGCGTTTGGAAACACCATATATTTT.

This clonotype was seen at least ten times. The V and J genes are TRBV7-9 and TRBJ2-3, with 9 bases matching TRBD2. This CDR3 is built from 15 residues. V was pared by 5 bases and J by 2 bases, with 5 bases of the junction left unmatched. Germline V gives CDR1 SEHNR, CDR2 FQNEAQ (reference sequence). This chain's CDR3 is CASSETSGNTDTQYF. The CDR3 DNA is TGTGCCAGCAGCGAGACTAGCGGAAACACAGATACGCAGTATTTT.